This passage covers 17 T cell receptor beta chains from one sample sequenced in a study of blood T cell repertoires in COVID-19. Libraries were prepared by immunoSEQ multiplex PCR; TCRdb keeps only in-frame clonotypes and omits some of them. In the table there are 50,000 or so clones, 85% to 90% of which are singletons. The sequencing sample was made of peripheral blood. The origin of the receptors is a human donor in a cohort sampled during active COVID-19.

The chain links TRBV4-1 to TRBJ2-7; D unresolved. The CDR3 is 13 amino acids. V was trimmed by 3 bases and J by 0 bases, leaving 6 bases between them. Germline V gene sequence: CDR1 MGHRA, CDR2 YSYEKL. This chain's CDR3 is CASSQAGSYEQYF. CDR3 nucleotides: TGCGCCAGCAGCCAGGCAGGCTCCTACGAGCAGTACTTC.

The V call is TRBV3-1 (or the pseudogene TRBV3-2), the J call TRBJ1-6; 10 bases agree with TRBD1. The V gene end was trimmed by 2 bases and the J gene end by 10 bases; junction bases not matched to a gene: 8. The germline V gene has CDR1 LGHDT and CDR2 YNNKEL (reference sequence). CDR3 size: 16 residues. The CDR3 sequence: CASSQTIGQGGSPLHF. CDR3 nucleotide sequence: TGTGCCAGCAGCCAAACCATTGGACAGGGGGGATCACCCCTCCACTTT.

The chain combines TRBV20-1 with TRBJ2-7; D gene unclear. Germline-derived CDR1 and CDR2 are DFQATT and SNEGSKA (reference sequence). CDR3 size: 11 residues. V lost 3 bases to trimming and J lost 6 bases, with 9 bases between them. The CDR3 is CSASPVLEQYF. For the CDR3, the DNA is TGCAGTGCTAGTCCAGTTCTCGAGCAGTACTTC.

This chain uses TRBV27 with TRBJ2-1, with a weak D call TRBD1 (5 bases). The CDR3 has 12 residues. Germline assignment: CDR1 MNHEY and CDR2 SMNVEV (reference sequence). Between the trimmed V and J ends, which lost 8 bases and 5 bases, there was a span of 10 bases. The CDR3 sequence is CASRYRNNEQFF. CDR3 DNA sequence: TGTGCCAGCCGGTACAGGAACAATGAGCAGTTCTTC.

V usage is TRBV29-1 and J usage is TRBJ2-5, with 9 bases that match TRBD2. CDR3 length: 14 amino acids. The germline V gene encodes CDR1 SQVTM and CDR2 ANQGSEA. V lost 1 base, J lost 5 bases, and 5 bases stayed unmatched. This chain's CDR3 is CSVEGLAVGETQYF. The CDR3 nucleotides read TGCAGCGTTGAAGGACTAGCGGTGGGGGAGACCCAGTACTTC.

This chain connects TRBV5-1 to TRBJ2-7; 11 bases agree with TRBD2. Unmatched junction bases numbered 5, after V lost 0 bases and J lost 0 bases. This CDR3 has 17 amino acids. The germline V gene encodes CDR1 SGHRS and CDR2 YFSETQ. CDR3 sequence: CASSLETSGDSSYEQYV. CDR3 nucleotides: TGCGCCAGCAGCTTGGAGACTAGCGGGGATTCCTCCTACGAGCAGTACGTC.

The rearrangement links TRBV27 to TRBJ2-3; 9 positions agree with TRBD1. J lost 4 bases, V lost 5 bases, and 4 bases had no gene match. Germline loops: CDR1 MNHEY, CDR2 SMNVEV (reference sequence). CDR3 length: 14 residues. CDR3 sequence: CASSRDRVADTQYF. The CDR3 DNA reads as TGTGCCAGCAGTCGGGACAGGGTCGCAGATACGCAGTATTTT.

CDR3 in DNA: TGTGCCAGCAGCCGGGGACTAGCGGGAGGTGAGCAGTTCTTC. Its translation is CASSRGLAGGEQFF. This rearrangement joins TRBV5-4 to TRBJ2-1; 15 nucleotides agree with TRBD2. V shed 4 bases and J 9 bases; nucleotides not matched to a gene: 2. This CDR3 has 14 residues. The germline V gene has CDR1 SGHNT and CDR2 YYREEE (reference sequence).

The V gene is TRBV7-2, the J gene TRBJ1-1, with D perhaps TRBD1 (5 bases). The CDR3 runs 15 residues. Trimming removed 1 base from V and 1 base from J, with 10 bases in between. Germline V lookup: CDR1 SGHTA, CDR2 FQGNSA. CDR3 DNA sequence: TGTGCCAGCAGCTTAGGGGGAACAGGGAACACTGAAGCTTTCTTT. This gives the protein CASSLGGTGNTEAFF.

Here the CDR3 DNA reads TGTGCCAGCACCCAGGGGAAGGGGGATCAGCCCCAGCATTTT. Translated, it gives CASTQGKGDQPQHF. The V gene is TRBV7-8, the J gene TRBJ1-5; D perhaps matches TRBD1 (6 bases). V dropped 7 bases and J dropped 5 bases, with 15 bases sitting between them. Per germline, CDR1 SGHVS and CDR2 FQNEAQ. The CDR3 is 14 amino acids.

The gene calls are TRBV18 and TRBJ2-1, with TRBD2 identical over 7 bases. The junction had 10 bases not matched to a gene; V was cut back by 0 bases and J by 5 bases. The CDR3 runs 17 residues. CDR1 and CDR2 from the germline V gene are KGHSH and LQKENI. The CDR3 region is CASSPPLGGGTHNEQFF. The CDR3 nucleotides read TGTGCCAGCTCACCACCACTAGGCGGGGGTACACACAATGAGCAGTTCTTC.

The chain couples TRBV9 to TRBJ2-3, with a tentative D call TRBD2 (6 bases). The length of the CDR3 is 12 residues. Trimming shortened V by 3 bases and J by 8 bases, and 10 bases separated the two germline ends. CDR1 and CDR2 from the germline V gene are SGDLS and YYNGEE. CDR3 nucleotide sequence: TGTGCCAGCAGCGCCCCGACTAGTACGCAGTATTTT. This gives the protein CASSAPTSTQYF.

This clone was picked up a small number of times. The chain carries TRBV18 and TRBJ2-6; 7 bases agree with TRBD1. The length of the CDR3 is 15 residues. Germline trimming cut 3 bases from V and 4 bases from J; bases unmatched to any gene: 3. The germline gives CDR1 KGHSH, CDR2 LQKENI. CDR3 sequence: CASSPTGLGANVLTF. The CDR3 DNA reads TGTGCCAGCTCACCGACAGGGCTAGGGGCCAACGTCCTGACTTTC.

The rearrangement uses TRBV18 and TRBJ1-4; 9 positions match TRBD1. Germline-derived CDR1 and CDR2 are KGHSH and LQKENI. This CDR3 contains 17 residues. The V segment lost 3 bases and the J segment 2 bases; nucleotides outside the gene matches: 7. CDR3 bases: TGTGCCAGCTCACCCCGGGACAGGGTCGGTACTAATGAAAAACTGTTTTTT. This translates into CASSPRDRVGTNEKLFF.

This clone was counted once. The rearrangement joins TRBV28 to TRBJ1-3; tentatively, D is TRBD1 (6 bases). From germline, CDR1 is MDHEN and CDR2 SYDVKM. The CDR3 consists of 16 residues. The V and J ends lost 6 bases and 5 bases respectively, with 20 bases between them. For the CDR3, the DNA is TGTGCCAGCAGATTTTTGGGGGCTGGGGGTCGAAACACCATATATTTT. It codes for CASRFLGAGGRNTIYF.

This chain connects TRBV7-9 to TRBJ2-2; no reliable D call. Deletions cut 3 bases from V and 2 bases from J, with 10 bases between. This CDR3 spans 15 amino acids. Germline V gene sequence: CDR1 SEHNR, CDR2 FQNEAQ (reference sequence). For the CDR3, the DNA is TGTGCCAGCAGCTTCCCGGCGGTAAACACCGGGGAGCTGTTTTTT. Residues: CASSFPAVNTGELFF.

The chain carries TRBV5-1 and TRBJ1-2, with TRBD1 matching over 7 bases. V was clipped by 4 bases and J by 2 bases; unmatched bases: 5. Germline CDR1 SGHRS, CDR2 YFSETQ. The CDR3 sequence is 14 residues long. The CDR3: CASSVQGGNYGYTF. CDR3 in DNA: TGCGCCAGCAGCGTTCAGGGGGGAAACTATGGCTACACCTTC. Filled out from reference TRBV5-1 and TRBJ1-2, the complete variable domain reads KAGVTQTPRYLIKTRGQQVTLSCSPISGHRSVSWYQQTPGQGLQFLFEYFSETQRNKGNFPGRFSGRQFSNSRSEMNVSTLELGDSALYLCASSVQGGNYGYTFGSGTRLTVV.